The next 6 T cell receptor beta chains were all read from a single sample in a study of shared clonotypes between healthy human individuals. Profiled with immunoSEQ multiplex PCR; TCRdb holds only in-frame clones, not every one. The sample has approximately 320,000 clones, about nine tenths seen once; the top ten hold under 20%. The sequenced material came from memory CD8+ T cells sorted from blood. Subset: CD45RO+ cells pooled with CCR7-negative TemRA cells. The receptors derive from a man in his late teens or twenties in good health.

This CDR3 reads CASSNVRGQPQHF. CDR3 DNA sequence: TGTGCCAGTAGTAATGTTCGGGGTCAGCCCCAGCATTTT. This chain uses TRBV19 with TRBJ1-5; D gene unclear. Between the trimmed V and J ends, which lost 4 bases and 6 bases, there was a span of 10 bases. Germline CDR1 and CDR2: LNHDA and SQIVND (reference sequence). The length of the CDR3 is 13 residues.

This chain joins TRBV27 and TRBJ2-3; D gene uncertain. Germline values: CDR1 MNHEY, CDR2 SMNVEV (reference sequence). The length of the CDR3 is 11 residues. Trimming shortened V by 6 bases and J by 6 bases, and 7 bases separated the two germline ends. Written as DNA, the CDR3 is TGTGCCAGCAGGTTCTTGGATACGCAGTATTTT. Translating it yields CASRFLDTQYF.

This clone was seen a few times. This rearrangement joins TRBV9 to TRBJ1-4; D might be TRBD1 (5 bases). Deletions cut 3 bases from V and 8 bases from J, with 20 bases between. Germline-derived CDR1 and CDR2 are SGDLS and YYNGEE. This CDR3 has 16 amino acids. The CDR3 spells CASSAPQGSSREKLFF. The CDR3 nucleotides are TGTGCCAGCAGCGCACCTCAGGGATCGAGTCGCGAAAAACTGTTTTTT.

The rearrangement links TRBV5-1 to TRBJ2-2; D unclear. CDR1 is SGHRS and CDR2 is YFSETQ in the germline V gene. V lost 3 bases to trimming and J lost 4 bases, with 10 bases between them. CDR3 length: 14 residues. This chain's CDR3 is CASSWTVGTGELFF. The CDR3 nucleotides read TGCGCCAGCAGCTGGACGGTCGGCACCGGGGAGCTGTTTTTT.

V and J are TRBV5-4 and TRBJ1-2; possible D gene TRBD1, 5 bases. The CDR3 is made up of 12 amino acids. From germline, CDR1 is SGHNT and CDR2 YYREEE (reference sequence). V lost 4 bases and J lost 8, with 12 bases in between. Here the CDR3 DNA reads TGTGCCAGCAGCGCGGGGCTAATGGGCTACACCTTC. Its protein product is CASSAGLMGYTF.

The genes are TRBV7-9 and TRBJ2-7; possibly TRBD1 or TRBD2 for D (5 bases each). Germline V lookup: CDR1 SEHNR, CDR2 FQNEAQ (reference sequence). This CDR3 spans 15 amino acids. V shed 4 bases and J shed 2 bases, with 15 bases lying between them. The CDR3 coding sequence is TGTGCCAGCAGCTCAGCGGTGGGGGACCCCTACGAGCAGTACTTC. Residues: CASSSAVGDPYEQYF.